A single sample gave rise to the 16 T cell receptor beta chains below, sequenced in a study of cytomegalovirus exposure and HLA in healthy donors. Sequenced by immunoSEQ multiplex PCR; TCRdb stores in-frame clones only, minus some. Of roughly 150,000 clones listed, more than 70% were seen once; the top ten hold approximately 3%. The specimen sequenced was PBMCs. These receptors were taken from a young man in good health and CMV-seronegative.

The chain combines TRBV29-1 with TRBJ2-7; D is undetermined. Germline V gives CDR1 SQVTM, CDR2 ANQGSEA. The V end was cut by 4 bases, the J end by 3 bases, with 10 bases between. This CDR3 contains 12 residues. The CDR3: CSVVNTDYEQYF. In nucleotides, the CDR3 is TGCAGCGTTGTCAACACAGACTACGAGCAGTACTTC.

The gene calls are TRBV5-1 and TRBJ2-2, with 7 positions matching TRBD1. CDR1 and CDR2 from the germline V gene are SGHRS and YFSETQ. Trimming at V came to 4 bases and at J to 3 bases, leaving 9 bases not matched to a gene. This CDR3 is built from 16 residues. CDR3 amino acids: CASSPASRGYTGELFF. DNA of the CDR3: TGCGCCAGCAGCCCAGCCTCCAGGGGGTACACCGGGGAGCTGTTTTTT.

This clone was recorded many times. The rearrangement uses TRBV7-8 and TRBJ2-1, with D hard to call. With 2 bases removed from V and 8 bases from J, the gap between germline ends came to 4 bases. The germline CDR1 and CDR2 sequences are SGHVS and FQNEAQ. The CDR3 contains 11 residues. The CDR3 loop reads CASSLTDEQFF. The DNA of the CDR3 is TGTGCCAGCAGCTTAACTGATGAGCAGTTCTTC.

The rearrangement links TRBV7-9 to TRBJ2-1; 8 nucleotides agree with TRBD1. CDR3 length: 12 amino acids. V gave up 3 bases and J gave up 10 bases; unmatched junction bases: 2. Germline V lookup: CDR1 SEHNR, CDR2 FQNEAQ (reference sequence). The CDR3 here is CASSFQGAEQFF. The DNA of the CDR3 is TGTGCCAGCAGCTTTCAGGGGGCCGAGCAGTTCTTC.

This chain connects TRBV6-1 to TRBJ2-1; TRBD1 might be the D (6 bases). Germline CDR1 is MNHNS and CDR2 is SASEGT. The CDR3 loop spans 14 amino acids. The ends were cut back, 6 bases at V and 4 bases at J, with 13 bases in the middle. The CDR3 loop reads CASSGQPFYNEQFF. The CDR3 DNA is TGTGCCAGCAGCGGACAGCCTTTTTACAATGAGCAGTTCTTC.

This chain joins TRBV7-2 and TRBJ1-2; TRBD1 might be the D (6 bases). The CDR3 consists of 17 residues. From germline, CDR1 is SGHTA and CDR2 FQGNSA. Trimming took 7 bases from V and 7 from J, leaving 28 bases between them. CDR3 sequence: CASTLVGGAPGGAGYTF. CDR3 coding DNA: TGTGCCAGCACCCTAGTTGGGGGGGCGCCGGGCGGGGCTGGCTACACCTTC.

The genes are TRBV29-1 and TRBJ2-5; a possible D gene is TRBD2 (6 bases). Trimming removed 7 bases at V and 5 bases at J, with 17 bases between. The CDR3 loop spans 13 amino acids. Looked up from germline, CDR1 is SQVTM and CDR2 is ANQGSEA. CDR3 DNA sequence: TGCAGCGGGGGGTCTTCGAGCGGGGAGACCCAGTACTTC. Translating it yields CSGGSSSGETQYF. The full variable domain, in which reference TRBV29-1 and TRBJ2-5 provide the parts outside the CDR3, is SAVISQKPSRDICQRGTSLTIQCQVDSQVTMMFWYRQQPGQSLTLIATANQGSEATYESGFVIDKFPISRPNLTFSTLTVSNMSPEDSSIYLCSGGSSSGETQYFGPGTRLLVL.

This clone occurred once. The chain has TRBV7-9 and TRBJ1-2; D remains unclear. This CDR3 spans 14 amino acids. V was pared by 5 bases and J by 4 bases, with 14 bases between. Germline V gene lookup returns CDR1 SEHNR and CDR2 FQNEAQ (reference sequence). The CDR3 here is CASSLYDNSYGYTF. As DNA, the CDR3 is TGTGCCAGCAGCCTTTACGACAACTCCTATGGCTACACCTTC.

In this sample, this clone turned up once. This sequence joins TRBV9 and TRBJ2-3; D possibly corresponds to TRBD1 (6 bases). The CDR3 loop spans 13 amino acids. The ends were cut back, 0 bases at V and 6 bases at J, with 8 bases in the middle. Looked up from germline, CDR1 is SGDLS and CDR2 is YYNGEE. DNA for the CDR3: TGTGCCAGCAGCGTAGACCAGGGGGATACGCAGTATTTT. It translates to CASSVDQGDTQYF.

This clone came up a few times. V is TRBV6-5 and J is TRBJ2-2; unclear D gene. The germline CDR1 and CDR2 sequences are MNHEY and SVGAGI. V was cut by 2 bases and J by 7 bases, with 8 bases left in between. This CDR3 is 13 amino acids long. The CDR3 region is CASSYPIGGELFF. In DNA, the CDR3 is TGTGCCAGCAGTTACCCGATCGGCGGGGAGCTGTTTTTT.

The chain carries TRBV2 and TRBJ1-5; 8 bases match TRBD1. Germline assignment: CDR1 SNHLY and CDR2 FYNNEI. V was clipped by 6 bases and J by 6 bases; unmatched bases: 4. CDR3 length: 13 residues. The CDR3 region is CASSQGAVQPQHF. DNA of the CDR3: TGTGCCAGCAGCCAGGGGGCCGTTCAGCCCCAGCATTTT.

The V gene is TRBV6-1, the J gene TRBJ2-7, with 12 bases lining up with TRBD1. This CDR3 has 16 amino acids. J was trimmed by 7 bases and V by 2 bases; bases with no gene match: 9. The V gene's germline CDR1 is MNHNS and CDR2 SASEGT. The CDR3 sequence: CASSEWGTGGRGEQYV. In DNA form, the CDR3 reads TGTGCCAGCAGTGAATGGGGGACAGGGGGCAGGGGGGAGCAGTACGTC.

The rearrangement uses TRBV5-1 and TRBJ1-4; 8 nucleotides match TRBD1. The CDR3 loop spans 15 amino acids. The V and J ends lost 0 bases and 8 bases, in that order; junction bases with no gene match: 6. Germline V gives CDR1 SGHRS, CDR2 YFSETQ. CDR3 in DNA: TGCGCCAGCAGCTTGGGGACAGGGAACCAAGAAAAACTGTTTTTT. Translation: CASSLGTGNQEKLFF. Looking up the rest from reference TRBV5-1 and TRBJ1-4 gives the full variable domain: KAGVTQTPRYLIKTRGQQVTLSCSPISGHRSVSWYQQTPGQGLQFLFEYFSETQRNKGNFPGRFSGRQFSNSRSEMNVSTLELGDSALYLCASSLGTGNQEKLFFGSGTQLSVL.

The chain recombines TRBV27 with TRBJ2-7, with D uncertain. The CDR3 is made up of 12 amino acids. Deletions cut 3 bases from V and 0 bases from J, with 3 bases between. The germline gives CDR1 MNHEY, CDR2 SMNVEV (reference sequence). The CDR3 here is CASSFLSYEQYF. In DNA, the CDR3 is TGTGCCAGCAGTTTCCTCTCCTACGAGCAGTACTTC.

V and J are TRBV7-9 and TRBJ2-2; a possible D gene is TRBD1 (6 bases). The V and J ends lost 2 bases and 8 bases respectively, with 18 bases between them. The CDR3 covers 16 residues. Germline V CDR1 and CDR2: SEHNR, FQNEAQ (reference sequence). CDR3 amino acids: CASSLWSGAFSGELFF. The DNA for the CDR3 is TGTGCCAGCAGCTTATGGTCAGGGGCTTTTTCTGGGGAGCTGTTTTTT.

The CDR3 protein is CASSVSGGLRSGANVLTF. The CDR3 coding sequence is TGTGCCAGCAGTGTTTCAGGGGGGCTGAGGTCTGGGGCCAACGTCCTGACTTTC. The chain has TRBV6-1 and TRBJ2-6, with a tentative D call TRBD1 (7 bases). The CDR3 is 18 residues long. V lost 4 bases and J lost 1, with 17 bases in between. CDR1 MNHNS and CDR2 SASEGT come from the germline V gene.